The 29 T cell receptor beta chains listed next were all sequenced from one sample in a study of human T cells and chemical hapten exposure (dated by TCRdb to about 2021). The method behind the library was RACE. The sample was run on a NextSeq 500. TCRdb cleaned the public reads at Q25 with fastp, built clones with MiXCR and kept in-frame beta chains. Records with the same CDR3 protein are collapsed into one entry carrying the most frequent genes and DNA. This sample gives about 190,000 distinct CDR3 sequences in total; roughly a quarter of them show up just once. The top ten constitute roughly 2.4% of the sample. The time point label here, explained by the study, means: patch test 3, about 24 weeks after DPC sensitization. In the paper's terms, the treatment or condition label means: therapeutic diphenylcyclopropenone sensitization with weekly scalp DPC. The sample in question was whole blood, obtained in connection with sensitization to the hapten diphenylcyclopropenone (DPC). The receptors derive from a woman in her forties with alopecia areata. Some clones in this sample may be carry-over from other donors' samples.

The chain is built from TRBV5-5 and TRBJ2-1, with D perhaps matching TRBD2 (6 bases). Trimming stripped 4 bases from V and 8 bases from J, with 16 bases between. The CDR3 is 14 residues long. Per germline, CDR1 SGHKS and CDR2 YYEKEE (reference sequence). CDR3 region: CASSLRRVLYEQFF. CDR3 in DNA: TGTGCCAGCAGCCTCCGGAGGGTGCTCTATGAGCAGTTCTTC.

CDR3 DNA sequence: TGTGCCAGCAGTTTTACCCGGGACACTGAAGCTTTCTTT. Translating it yields CASSFTRDTEAFF. This sequence joins TRBV12-3 or TRBV12-4 and TRBJ1-1, with D hard to call. This CDR3 region has 13 residues. V gave up 3 bases and J gave up 3 bases, with 8 bases separating them.

The rearrangement joins TRBV28 to TRBJ2-2; D not resolved. Germline V gene lookup returns CDR1 MDHEN and CDR2 SYDVKM. Trimming took off 4 bases at V and 7 bases at J, with 13 bases between the two ends. The CDR3 is 14 residues long. The CDR3 spells CASSSVGSSGELFF. The CDR3 coding sequence is TGTGCCAGCAGTTCCGTTGGGTCGAGCGGGGAGCTGTTTTTT. The complete variable domain, with remaining parts taken from reference TRBV28 and TRBJ2-2, reads DVKVTQSSRYLVKRTGEKVFLECVQDMDHENMFWYRQDPGLGLRLIYFSYDVKMKEKGDIPEGYSVSREKKERFSLILESASTNQTSMYLCASSSVGSSGELFFGEGSRLTVL.

This clonotype was counted a few times. The chain recombines TRBV7-2 with TRBJ2-7; a weak D match, TRBD1 (6 bases). CDR1 and CDR2 from the germline V gene are SGHTA and FQGNSA. Between the trimmed V and J ends, which lost 3 bases and 7 bases, there was a span of 13 bases. The CDR3 is 13 amino acids. CDR3 protein: CASSFGQNREQYF. In DNA form, the CDR3 reads TGTGCCAGCAGCTTTGGACAGAACCGGGAGCAGTACTTC. The full variable domain, with the rest looked up from reference TRBV7-2 and TRBJ2-7, is GAGVSQSPSNKVTEKGKDVELRCDPISGHTALYWYRQSLGQGLEFLIYFQGNSAPDKSGLPSDRFSAERTGGSVSTLTIQRTQQEDSAVYLCASSFGQNREQYFGPGTRLTVT.

This clonotype was recorded many times. The DNA is omitted, as the CDR3 cannot be located on it reliably, and the CDR3 follows TCRdb's listing. The chain is built from TRBV6-6 and TRBJ2-1; TRBD1 is the table's D call, not checked against the DNA. The CDR3 has 11 residues if both end residues are counted. Germline-derived CDR1 and CDR2 are MNHNY and SVGAGI (reference sequence). The CDR3 region is CASVAGGSEFF.

Comments on this clonotype: This may arise from a read error, as a much more abundant clone is one base away. The J gene is TRBJ2-7, the V gene TRBV2; D tentatively fits TRBD1 or TRBD2 (5 bases each). CDR1 SNHLY and CDR2 FYNNEI come from the germline V gene. The germline V and J ends were trimmed by 6 bases and 3 bases, with 9 bases remaining between them. The length of the CDR3 is 12 residues. The CDR3 sequence is CASRGDGYEQYF. The CDR3 nucleotides read TGTGCCAGCAGGGGGGACGGCTACGAGCAGTACTTC. The full variable domain, its missing parts supplied by reference TRBV2 and TRBJ2-7, is EPEVTQTPSHQVTQMGQEVILRCVPISNHLYFYWYRQILGQKVEFLVSFYNNEISEKSEIFDDQFSVERPDGSNFTLKIRSTKLEDSAMYFCASRGDGYEQYFGPGTRLTVT.

This clonotype has just a few counts. The genes are TRBV28 and TRBJ2-3; 10 bases are a match to TRBD2. In germline, CDR1 is MDHEN, CDR2 SYDVKM. The CDR3 extends over 16 amino acids. The V and J ends lost 5 bases and 2 bases, in that order; junction bases with no gene match: 7. CDR3 coding DNA: TGTGCCAGCAGTCCACGGACTAGCGGTTACACAGATACGCAGTATTTT. This translates into CASSPRTSGYTDTQYF.

This clonotype has just one count. The J gene is TRBJ2-3, the V gene TRBV5-1; either TRBD1 or TRBD2 may fit D (6 bases each). This CDR3 comprises 20 residues. Germline-derived CDR1 and CDR2 are SGHRS and YFSETQ. Trimming shortened V by 0 bases and J by 2 bases, and 25 bases separated the two germline ends. CDR3 residues: CASSLVGARRWGASTDTQYF. CDR3 in DNA: TGCGCCAGCAGCTTGGTTGGAGCCCGCCGGTGGGGGGCCTCCACAGATACGCAGTATTTT.

The chain recombines TRBV6-2 or TRBV6-3 with TRBJ1-5; possibly TRBD1 for D (6 bases). Trimming cost V 6 bases and J 0 bases, with 9 bases left between them. Germline CDR1 reads MNHEY; CDR2 reads SVGEGT. This CDR3 comprises 14 residues. This CDR3 is CASRGQTSNQPQHF. The CDR3 DNA is TGTGCCAGCAGGGGACAAACTAGCAATCAGCCCCAGCATTTT.

The chain employs TRBV28 and TRBJ2-7, with 7 positions matching TRBD2. Germline CDR1 MDHEN, CDR2 SYDVKM. The CDR3 runs 14 residues. The V segment lost 3 bases and the J segment 12 bases; nucleotides outside the gene matches: 14. The CDR3 loop is CASSFGGRAGVLYF. CDR3 in DNA: TGTGCCAGCAGTTTTGGCGGGAGAGCCGGGGTCCTGTACTTC.

This clonotype was seen a handful of times. This chain uses TRBV28 with TRBJ1-5, with 7 bases identical to TRBD1. This CDR3 is 14 amino acids long. J was trimmed by 3 bases and V by 7 bases; bases with no gene match: 6. CDR1 MDHEN and CDR2 SYDVKM come from the germline V gene. The CDR3 protein is CASTQGGANQPQHF. The DNA for the CDR3 is TGTGCCAGCACCCAGGGGGGGGCCAATCAGCCCCAGCATTTT.

This sequence joins TRBV6-1 and TRBJ2-3, with D perhaps matching TRBD2 (5 bases). V lost 8 bases and J lost 1, with 13 bases in between. The CDR3 is made up of 14 amino acids. Germline CDR1 and CDR2: MNHNS and SASEGT. The CDR3 sequence: CASQVSGGTDTQYF. CDR3 DNA sequence: TGTGCCAGCCAGGTTTCCGGGGGCACAGATACGCAGTATTTT.

This clonotype was observed a few times. The V gene is TRBV9, the J gene TRBJ2-2; unclear D gene. V was clipped by 0 bases and J by 0 bases, with 6 bases between them. Looked up from germline, CDR1 is SGDLS and CDR2 is YYNGEE. This CDR3 has 15 amino acids. The CDR3 reads CASSVGLTNTGELFF. CDR3 DNA: TGTGCCAGCAGCGTAGGCCTTACGAACACCGGGGAGCTGTTTTTT. Together with reference TRBV9 and TRBJ2-2, the CDR3 gives the full variable domain: DSGVTQTPKHLITATGQRVTLRCSPRSGDLSVYWYQQSLDQGLQFLIQYYNGEERAKGNILERFSAQQFPDLHSELNLSSLELGDSALYFCASSVGLTNTGELFFGEGSRLTVL.

This clonotype was observed once. The chain joins TRBV19 to TRBJ2-7; a weak D match, TRBD2 (5 bases). The CDR3 is 12 residues long. CDR1 is LNHDA and CDR2 is SQIVND in the germline V gene (reference sequence). V was cut by 0 bases and J by 10 bases, with 10 bases left in between. The CDR3 DNA sequence: TGTGCCAGTAGTATAGACGCGGGTGTACAGTACTTC. Protein: CASSIDAGVQYF.

V usage is TRBV19 and J usage is TRBJ2-2; D possibly corresponds to TRBD2 (5 bases). Germline V gene sequence: CDR1 LNHDA, CDR2 SQIVND (reference sequence). The CDR3 extends over 18 amino acids. V was clipped by 7 bases and J by 3 bases, with 24 bases between them. The CDR3 sequence is CASNAFLLGDRDTGELFF. The CDR3 DNA reads TGTGCCAGTAACGCCTTTTTGTTGGGAGACCGCGACACCGGGGAGCTGTTTTTT. The full variable domain, with the rest looked up from reference TRBV19 and TRBJ2-2, is DGGITQSPKYLFRKEGQNVTLSCEQNLNHDAMYWYRQDPGQGLRLIYYSQIVNDFQKGDIAEGYSVSREKKESFPLTVTSAQKNPTAFYLCASNAFLLGDRDTGELFFGEGSRLTVL.

This clonotype was found a few times. The chain is built from TRBV28 and TRBJ2-3, with D maybe TRBD2 (5 bases). The CDR3 sequence is 13 residues long. Germline V lookup: CDR1 MDHEN, CDR2 SYDVKM. Between the trimmed V and J ends, which lost 3 bases and 3 bases, there was a span of 7 bases. In DNA, the CDR3 is TGTGCCAGCAGTTTTCGGGGAACAGATACGCAGTATTTT. Protein product: CASSFRGTDTQYF. Complete variable domain (other parts from reference TRBV28 and TRBJ2-3): DVKVTQSSRYLVKRTGEKVFLECVQDMDHENMFWYRQDPGLGLRLIYFSYDVKMKEKGDIPEGYSVSREKKERFSLILESASTNQTSMYLCASSFRGTDTQYFGPGTRLTVL.

The CDR3 reads CASSISGIQETQYF. CDR3 nucleotide sequence: TGTGCCAGCAGCATAAGCGGGATTCAAGAGACCCAGTACTTC. The rearrangement uses TRBV7-2 and TRBJ2-5; 7 bases agree with TRBD2. Germline values: CDR1 SGHTA, CDR2 FQGNSA. Trimming cost V 5 bases and J 2 bases; bases outside gene matches: 5. The CDR3 totals 14 residues.

The V call is TRBV6-6, the J call TRBJ1-1; perhaps TRBD1 as D (5 bases). V lost 8 bases and J 7 bases, leaving 26 bases between the germline ends. Germline CDR1 is MNHNY and CDR2 is SVGAGI (reference sequence). The CDR3 totals 16 residues. Written as DNA, the CDR3 is TGTGCCAGCCTCCCTCTCTCCGGGGGTCAGGCGGGTGAAGCTTTCTTT. This gives the protein CASLPLSGGQAGEAFF.

The J gene is TRBJ2-3, the V gene TRBV7-9; the match to TRBD2 covers 7 bases. The CDR3 consists of 16 residues. The germline gives CDR1 SEHNR, CDR2 FQNEAQ (reference sequence). Trimming removed 5 bases from V and 4 bases from J; junction bases left unmatched: 12. CDR3 sequence: CASSPPVSGVADTQYF. The CDR3 DNA reads TGTGCCAGCAGCCCCCCTGTAAGCGGGGTGGCAGATACGCAGTATTTT. Complete variable domain (other parts from reference TRBV7-9 and TRBJ2-3): DTGVSQNPRHKITKRGQNVTFRCDPISEHNRLYWYRQTLGQGPEFLTYFQNEAQLEKSRLLSDRFSAERPKGSFSTLEIQRTEQGDSAMYLCASSPPVSGVADTQYFGPGTRLTVL.

This clonotype came up a few times. This rearrangement joins TRBV7-9 to TRBJ2-2; D uncertain. V was clipped by 1 base and J by 3 bases, with 18 bases between them. Germline CDR1 SEHNR, CDR2 FQNEAQ (reference sequence). The CDR3 has 18 amino acids. The CDR3 DNA reads as TGTGCCAGCAGCTTAGAAGTGACCAAGCTTAGAGACACCGGGGAGCTGTTTTTT. It is translated as CASSLEVTKLRDTGELFF. The variable domain in full, completed from reference TRBV7-9 and TRBJ2-2, reads DTGVSQNPRHKITKRGQNVTFRCDPISEHNRLYWYRQTLGQGPEFLTYFQNEAQLEKSRLLSDRFSAERPKGSFSTLEIQRTEQGDSAMYLCASSLEVTKLRDTGELFFGEGSRLTVL.

This clonotype was counted a few times. This chain uses TRBV25-1 with TRBJ1-5; TRBD1 is a possible D gene (5 bases). The CDR3 is made up of 15 amino acids. Trimming removed 2 bases from V and 4 bases from J, with 12 bases in between. Per the germline V gene, CDR1 is MGHDK and CDR2 is SYGVNS. In DNA, the CDR3 is TGTGCCAGCAGTGAAGCGGGGCTTGGGAATCAGCCCCAGCATTTT. Translated, it gives CASSEAGLGNQPQHF.

This clonotype was seen more than once but under ten times. The chain couples TRBV29-1 to TRBJ2-7; TRBD2 matches 7 bases. Germline CDR1 SQVTM, CDR2 ANQGSEA. Trimming took 6 bases from V and 3 from J; bases not matched to a gene: 14. The length of the CDR3 is 15 residues. The CDR3 spells CSVILTGRLIYEQYF. In DNA form, the CDR3 reads TGCAGCGTGATACTTACCGGGAGGCTTATCTACGAGCAGTACTTC.

To note about this clonotype: At one end, the junction sequence differs from germline, possibly due to a read error. The rearrangement uses TRBV9 and TRBJ1-1; the D is unclear. The CDR3 extends over 15 amino acids. Germline CDR1 is SGDLS and CDR2 is YYNGEE. CDR3 bases: TGTGTCAGCAGCGTAGAGGCACTACCGAACACTGAAGCTTTCTTT. This gives the protein CVSSVEALPNTEAFF.

This clonotype was observed a handful of times. The chain has TRBV4-2 and TRBJ2-1, with 10 bases that match TRBD1. V was pared by 2 bases and J by 7 bases, with 11 bases of the junction left unmatched. This CDR3 is 17 amino acids long. CDR1 and CDR2 from the germline V gene are LGHNA and YNFKEQ. CDR3 sequence reads: CASSQSHDRGPSNEQFF. The DNA of the CDR3 is TGTGCCAGCAGCCAATCCCACGACAGGGGGCCCTCGAATGAGCAGTTCTTC.

This clonotype was seen a handful of times. This sequence joins TRBV28 and TRBJ1-2; TRBD1 agrees at 7 bases. After removal of 4 bases from V and 4 bases from J, the junction contained 6 bases not matched to a gene. In germline, CDR1 is MDHEN, CDR2 SYDVKM. This CDR3 contains 14 residues. CDR3 DNA: TGTGCCAGCAGTTCCAGGGGGGTTAGCTATGGCTACACCTTC. It codes for CASSSRGVSYGYTF.

This clonotype was counted between two and nine times. V usage is TRBV11-3 and J usage is TRBJ2-7; D gene uncertain. Trimming removed 2 bases at V and 3 bases at J, with 8 bases between. This CDR3 has 13 amino acids. Germline CDR1 is SGHNT and CDR2 is YENEEA. CDR3 region: CASSLNRNYEQYF. The CDR3 region has the DNA TGTGCCAGCAGCTTAAACAGAAACTACGAGCAGTACTTC.

This clonotype was seen a handful of times. The chain uses TRBV7-2 and TRBJ2-1, with D perhaps being TRBD1 or TRBD2 (5 bases each). Trimming pared 6 bases from V and 4 bases from J, leaving 10 bases between. The CDR3 is made up of 13 amino acids. Germline values: CDR1 SGHTA, CDR2 FQGNSA. CDR3 nucleotides: TGTGCCAGCAGTCGGGGACGGTACAATGAGCAGTTCTTC. It encodes CASSRGRYNEQFF.

This clonotype was counted only a few times. This chain uses TRBV12-3 or TRBV12-4 with TRBJ2-7, with D perhaps assigned TRBD1 or TRBD2 (5 bases each). Trimming shortened V by 6 bases and J by 4 bases, and 13 bases separated the two germline ends. The CDR3 totals 13 residues. The CDR3, as DNA: TGTGCCAGCAGGGCCGGGACCCAATACGAGCAGTACTTC. It translates to CASRAGTQYEQYF.

The chain uses TRBV29-1 and TRBJ2-3, with D unresolved. This CDR3 contains 12 residues. Deletions cut 2 bases from V and 1 base from J, with 4 bases between. Germline lookup yields CDR1 SQVTM and CDR2 ANQGSEA. CDR3 sequence (DNA): TGCAGCGTTGAAAGGGGCACAGATACGCAGTATTTT. Its translation: CSVERGTDTQYF.